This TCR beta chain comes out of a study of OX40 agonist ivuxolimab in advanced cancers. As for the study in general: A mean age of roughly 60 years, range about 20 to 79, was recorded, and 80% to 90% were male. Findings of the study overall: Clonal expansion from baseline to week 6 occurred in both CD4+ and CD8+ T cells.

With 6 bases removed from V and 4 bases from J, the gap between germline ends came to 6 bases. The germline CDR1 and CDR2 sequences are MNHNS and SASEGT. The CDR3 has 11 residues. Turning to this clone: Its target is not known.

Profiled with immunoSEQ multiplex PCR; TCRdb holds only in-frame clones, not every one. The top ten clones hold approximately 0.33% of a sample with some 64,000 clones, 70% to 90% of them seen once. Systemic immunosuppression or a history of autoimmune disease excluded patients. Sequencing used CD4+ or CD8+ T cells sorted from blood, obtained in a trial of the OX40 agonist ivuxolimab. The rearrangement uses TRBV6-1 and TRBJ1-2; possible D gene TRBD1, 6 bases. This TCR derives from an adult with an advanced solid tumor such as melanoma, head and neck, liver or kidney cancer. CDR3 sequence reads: CASRQGYGYTF. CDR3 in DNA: TGTGCCAGCAGACAGGGCTATGGCTACACCTTC.